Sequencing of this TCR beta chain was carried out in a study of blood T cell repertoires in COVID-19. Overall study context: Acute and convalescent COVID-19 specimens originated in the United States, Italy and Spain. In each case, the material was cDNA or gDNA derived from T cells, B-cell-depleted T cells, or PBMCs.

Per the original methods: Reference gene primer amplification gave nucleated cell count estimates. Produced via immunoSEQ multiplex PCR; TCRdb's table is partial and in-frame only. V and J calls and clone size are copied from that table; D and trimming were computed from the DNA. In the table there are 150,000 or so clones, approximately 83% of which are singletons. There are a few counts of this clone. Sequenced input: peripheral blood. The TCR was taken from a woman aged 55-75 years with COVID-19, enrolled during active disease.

CDR3 loop: CASSNLRETQYF. CDR3 DNA sequence: TGTGCCAGCAGTAATCTCAGAGAGACCCAGTACTTC. This chain uses TRBV6-5 with TRBJ2-5, with D uncertain. The CDR3 runs to 12 residues. V was trimmed by 5 bases and J by 4 bases, leaving 8 bases between them. CDR1 MNHEY and CDR2 SVGAGI come from the germline V gene.